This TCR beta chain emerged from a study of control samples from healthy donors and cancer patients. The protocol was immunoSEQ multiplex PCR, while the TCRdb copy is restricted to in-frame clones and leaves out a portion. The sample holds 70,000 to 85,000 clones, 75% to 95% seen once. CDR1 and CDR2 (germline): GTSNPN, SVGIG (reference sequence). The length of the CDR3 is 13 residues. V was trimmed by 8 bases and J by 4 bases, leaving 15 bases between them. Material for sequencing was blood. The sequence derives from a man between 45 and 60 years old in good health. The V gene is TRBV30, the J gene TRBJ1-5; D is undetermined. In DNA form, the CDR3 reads TGTGCCCTCCAACCGGACGGTAATCAGCCCCAGCATTTT. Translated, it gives CALQPDGNQPQHF.